These 29 T cell receptor beta chains were all obtained from the same sample, sequenced in a study of blood T cell repertoires in COVID-19. Assay: immunoSEQ multiplex PCR; the TCRdb copy retains only in-frame clones and omits some. The table includes some 130,000 clones, roughly 83% detected once. Sequencing was carried out using peripheral blood. The receptors derive from a woman aged 25-40 years who had recovered from COVID-19.

The chain couples TRBV24-1 to TRBJ2-2; no definite D call. Germline CDR1 and CDR2: KGHDR and SFDVKD. This CDR3 is built from 13 residues. Trimming removed 1 base from V and 7 bases from J, with 6 bases in between. For the CDR3, the DNA is TGTGCCACCAGTGATTTTGGCGGCGGGGAGCTGTTTTTT. Translating it yields CATSDFGGGELFF.

This clone was picked up one time. This chain connects TRBV6-5 to TRBJ1-5; no clear D gene. This CDR3 contains 15 residues. Trimming took off 1 base at V and 6 bases at J, with 13 bases between the two ends. Germline CDR1 MNHEY, CDR2 SVGAGI. The CDR3 bases are TGTGCCAGCAGTTACTTATCGGAGATGGGTCAGCCCCAGCATTTT. Residues: CASSYLSEMGQPQHF.

The chain is built from TRBV6-5 and TRBJ1-4; possible D gene TRBD1, 6 bases. Trimming shortened V by 2 bases and J by 5 bases, and 9 bases separated the two germline ends. The germline V gene encodes CDR1 MNHEY and CDR2 SVGAGI. The CDR3 extends over 14 amino acids. CDR3 loop: CASSYGQLNEKLFF. The DNA of the CDR3 is TGTGCCAGCAGTTACGGACAGCTCAATGAAAAACTGTTTTTT.

J is TRBJ2-1 and V is TRBV5-6; no definite D call. The V gene's germline CDR1 is SGHDT and CDR2 YYEEEE. The V end was cut by 1 base, the J end by 1 base, with 9 bases between. The CDR3 spans 15 residues. The CDR3 bases are TGTGCCAGCAGCTTGCCCGGTAATTCCTACAATGAGCAGTTCTTC. Amino acids: CASSLPGNSYNEQFF.

The genes are TRBV29-1 and TRBJ2-1, with TRBD2 matching over 8 bases. Per the germline V gene, CDR1 is SQVTM and CDR2 is ANQGSEA. J lost 4 bases, V lost 5 bases, and 7 bases had no gene match. The CDR3 length is 14 residues. DNA of the CDR3: TGCAGCGTTTGGGGTAGCGGGACGTACAATGAGCAGTTCTTC. Translation: CSVWGSGTYNEQFF.

The gene calls are TRBV20-1 and TRBJ1-4; 8 bases are a match to TRBD1. V gave up 6 bases and J gave up 7 bases; unmatched junction bases: 10. CDR3 size: 14 residues. CDR1 is DFQATT, CDR2 SNEGSKA, per germline (reference sequence). CDR3 DNA: TGCAGTGCGAGTCAGGGGGCGGCTCTTGAAAAACTGTTTTTT. Translated, it gives CSASQGAALEKLFF.

The chain is built from TRBV10-2 and TRBJ1-5; TRBD1 is a possible D gene (5 bases). The CDR3 loop spans 16 amino acids. Germline CDR1 WSHSY, CDR2 SAAADI. V gave up 0 bases and J gave up 0 bases, with 9 bases separating them. The CDR3 DNA is TGCGCCAGCAGTGAGTCGGGGCGGTATAGCAATCAGCCCCAGCATTTT. Its translation is CASSESGRYSNQPQHF.

The J gene is TRBJ2-5, the V gene TRBV7-9; D gene uncertain. CDR3 length: 12 amino acids. Trimming pared 1 base from V and 3 bases from J, leaving 3 bases between. CDR1 SEHNR and CDR2 FQNEAQ come from the germline V gene (reference sequence). CDR3 protein: CASSLGEETQYF. The CDR3 DNA is TGTGCCAGCAGCTTAGGAGAAGAGACCCAGTACTTC.

The CDR3 DNA reads as TGTGCCAGCACTAAAACCGGGACAGGCCTGGAGGGCTACACCTTC. This encodes CASTKTGTGLEGYTF. The chain combines TRBV6-5 with TRBJ1-2; 8 positions agree with TRBD1. The CDR3 extends over 15 amino acids. V shed 7 bases, J shed 8 bases, and the junction held 15 bases outside the gene matches. Germline CDR1 reads MNHEY; CDR2 reads SVGAGI.

The chain employs TRBV2 and TRBJ1-1, with TRBD1 matching over 7 bases. Germline V gives CDR1 SNHLY, CDR2 FYNNEI. The ends lost 2 bases at V and 4 bases at J; junction bases unmatched: 4. This CDR3 has 14 residues. The DNA for the CDR3 is TGTGCCAGCAGTGAAAGGCCAGGGGGCACTGAAGCTTTCTTT. Translated, it gives CASSERPGGTEAFF.

V usage is TRBV7-3 and J usage is TRBJ2-3; possibly TRBD2 for D (6 bases). This CDR3 contains 15 residues. V dropped 2 bases and J dropped 0 bases, with 9 bases sitting between them. Germline loops: CDR1 SGHTA, CDR2 FQGTGA. The CDR3, as DNA: TGTGCCAGCAGCTTACGCGGGGCAAGCACAGATACGCAGTATTTT. The encoded protein is CASSLRGASTDTQYF.

The chain carries TRBV16 and TRBJ1-1; D remains unclear. CDR1 and CDR2 (germline): KGHSY, FQNENV. This CDR3 comprises 13 residues. With 2 bases removed from V and 6 bases from J, the gap between germline ends came to 10 bases. The CDR3 DNA sequence: TGTGCCAGCAGCCAACGGTGGAGCCCTGAAGCTTTCTTT. This codes for CASSQRWSPEAFF.

The chain recombines TRBV19 with TRBJ1-2; D remains unclear. The CDR3 runs 13 residues. Trimming removed 3 bases at V and 6 bases at J, with 11 bases between. The germline gives CDR1 LNHDA, CDR2 SQIVND (reference sequence). CDR3 region: CASSIKGRNGYTF. DNA for the CDR3: TGTGCCAGTAGTATCAAAGGGAGGAATGGCTACACCTTC.

The rearrangement uses TRBV19 and TRBJ2-7; D possibly corresponds to TRBD2 (6 bases). The V end lost 3 bases, the J end lost 7 bases, and 22 bases lay between the germline ends. This CDR3 has 16 residues. CDR1 and CDR2 (germline): LNHDA, SQIVND (reference sequence). CDR3 amino acids: CASSMRLGGPAGEQYF. The CDR3 nucleotides read TGTGCCAGTAGTATGAGGCTCGGCGGGCCTGCGGGGGAGCAGTACTTC.

This clone came up once. V usage is TRBV15 and J usage is TRBJ1-2; D is uncertain. The CDR3 totals 15 residues. Between the trimmed V and J ends, which lost 2 bases and 8 bases, there was a span of 18 bases. CDR1 LNHNV and CDR2 YYDKDF come from the germline V gene (reference sequence). Here the CDR3 reads CATSRTLDSVVGYTF. CDR3 in DNA: TGTGCCACCAGCAGAACGTTGGACTCCGTCGTAGGCTACACCTTC. The full variable domain, with the rest looked up from reference TRBV15 and TRBJ1-2, is DAMVIQNPRYQVTQFGKPVTLSCSQTLNHNVMYWYQQKSSQAPKLLFHYYDKDFNNEADTPDNFQSRRPNTSFCFLDIRSPGLGDTAMYLCATSRTLDSVVGYTFGSGTRLTVV.

The rearrangement links TRBV6-4 to TRBJ1-1; 7 nucleotides line up with TRBD1. V shed 0 bases, J shed 2 bases, and the junction held 9 bases outside the gene matches. CDR3 length: 17 amino acids. Per germline, CDR1 MRHNA and CDR2 SNTAGT. The CDR3: CASSDSANRGRNTEAFF. The CDR3 nucleotides are TGTGCCAGCAGTGACTCCGCTAACAGGGGTAGAAACACTGAAGCTTTCTTT.

This clone was seen repeatedly, ten times or more. The rearrangement links TRBV27 to TRBJ1-5; D may be TRBD1 (6 bases). Germline lookup yields CDR1 MNHEY and CDR2 SMNVEV (reference sequence). Deletions cut 1 base from V and 5 bases from J, with 12 bases between. The CDR3 has 15 amino acids. CDR3 sequence: CASSLLAGTHQPQHF. CDR3 nucleotides: TGTGCCAGCAGTTTATTAGCAGGGACACATCAGCCCCAGCATTTT.

This chain links TRBV10-3 with TRBJ2-7; 11 nucleotides match TRBD1. The CDR3 totals 15 residues. The germline V gene encodes CDR1 ENHRY and CDR2 SYGVKD. Trimming took 6 bases from V and 6 from J; bases not matched to a gene: 10. The CDR3 DNA follows: TGTGCCATCAGGAACAGGGACAGGGGGGCAGGCGAGCAGTACTTC. As protein: CAIRNRDRGAGEQYF.

The gene calls are TRBV11-2 and TRBJ1-6; D may be TRBD1 (5 bases). Germline CDR1 and CDR2: SGHAT and FQNNGV. This CDR3 has 18 residues. With 4 bases removed from V and 0 bases from J, the gap between germline ends came to 16 bases. The CDR3 spells CASSSIQYGGSYNSPLHF. The CDR3 DNA follows: TGTGCCAGCAGCTCCATTCAGTACGGGGGCTCCTATAATTCACCCCTCCACTTT.

The chain recombines TRBV9 with TRBJ2-1, with unresolved D. The germline V gene encodes CDR1 SGDLS and CDR2 YYNGEE. The CDR3 is 14 residues long. Trimming pared 0 bases from V and 10 bases from J, leaving 14 bases between. The CDR3 coding sequence is TGTGCCAGCAGCGTAGCTTCTCAGATCAGGGAGCAGTTCTTC. Protein: CASSVASQIREQFF.

The genes are TRBV5-1 and TRBJ1-1; D is perhaps TRBD1 (5 bases). The V gene lost 1 base and the J gene lost 3 bases, with 10 bases spanning the gap. Per the germline V gene, CDR1 is SGHRS and CDR2 is YFSETQ. CDR3 length: 14 amino acids. The CDR3 is CASSLNSRDTEAFF. In DNA form, the CDR3 reads TGCGCCAGCAGCTTGAACTCCAGGGACACTGAAGCTTTCTTT.

This chain uses TRBV6-2 or TRBV6-3 with TRBJ2-3, with D unclear. V was cut by 2 bases and J by 0 bases, with 6 bases left in between. This CDR3 contains 14 residues. Germline lookup yields CDR1 MNHEY and CDR2 SVGEGT. The CDR3: CASSYPLSTDTQYF. DNA for the CDR3: TGTGCCAGCAGTTACCCGCTAAGCACAGATACGCAGTATTTT.

A few counts support this clone. The gene calls are TRBV28 and TRBJ1-1; TRBD1 might be the D (6 bases). The ends were cut back, 7 bases at V and 5 bases at J, with 17 bases in the middle. The germline gives CDR1 MDHEN, CDR2 SYDVKM. The CDR3 runs to 14 residues. CDR3 DNA: TGTGCCAGCACTCGAAGGGGGGGTAGTACTGAAGCTTTCTTT. Amino acids: CASTRRGGSTEAFF.

The chain combines TRBV6-5 with TRBJ2-5; TRBD2 matches 7 bases. This CDR3 spans 13 amino acids. CDR1 and CDR2 (germline): MNHEY, SVGAGI. Germline trimming cut 6 bases from V and 5 bases from J; bases unmatched to any gene: 6. The CDR3 DNA reads as TGTGCCAGCAGAATAGCGGGCAGTGAGACCCAGTACTTC. It is translated as CASRIAGSETQYF.

This chain joins TRBV11-2 and TRBJ2-2; 8 bases are shared with TRBD1. This CDR3 is built from 15 residues. Trimming at V came to 5 bases and at J to 0 bases, leaving 2 bases not matched to a gene. Germline-derived CDR1 and CDR2 are SGHAT and FQNNGV. The CDR3 bases are TGTGCCAGCAGCATACAGGGGGCGAACACCGGGGAGCTGTTTTTT. Protein product: CASSIQGANTGELFF.

The chain joins TRBV2 to TRBJ1-1; possibly TRBD1 for D (5 bases). The V end lost 5 bases, the J end lost 4 bases, and 14 bases lay between the germline ends. Germline values: CDR1 SNHLY, CDR2 FYNNEI. The length of the CDR3 is 14 residues. CDR3 DNA: TGTGCCAGCAGTCTTCAGGGAAGGGGCACTGAAGCTTTCTTT. This codes for CASSLQGRGTEAFF.

Here the CDR3 DNA reads TGTGCCAGCAGTTACTCGGGCAGGGGGGCCTACGAGCAGTACTTC. The encoded protein is CASSYSGRGAYEQYF. The chain joins TRBV6-5 to TRBJ2-7, with D tentatively TRBD1 (7 bases). Trimming shortened V by 0 bases and J by 2 bases, and 11 bases separated the two germline ends. From germline, CDR1 is MNHEY and CDR2 SVGAGI. The CDR3 has 15 residues.

The chain carries TRBV3-1 (or the pseudogene TRBV3-2) and TRBJ2-7, with 12 bases matching TRBD2. V dropped 2 bases and J dropped 5; count of bases not matched to a gene: 7. The V gene's germline CDR1 is LGHDT and CDR2 YNNKEL (reference sequence). CDR3 length: 16 residues. CDR3 DNA sequence: TGTGCCAGCAGCCAACTAGCGGGAGGGCCGAGAAACGAGCAGTACTTC. Translation: CASSQLAGGPRNEQYF.

The chain links TRBV18 to TRBJ1-5, with 11 bases that match TRBD1. The CDR3 length is 17 residues. CDR1 and CDR2 from the germline V gene are KGHSH and LQKENI. Trimming removed 6 bases from V and 6 bases from J; junction bases left unmatched: 13. CDR3 nucleotides: TGTGCCAGCTCTCCCGGACAGGGGGCTTCGATAGGTCAGCCCCAGCATTTT. Translating gives CASSPGQGASIGQPQHF.